Listed below are T cell receptor beta chains from one sample, sequenced in a study of regulatory T cells in long-lasting Graves disease. A single record per CDR3 protein comes from TCRdb applying MiXCR to the multiplex PCR reads. Found here are 350,000 to 500,000 distinct CDR3 sequences, 12% to 15% of them singletons; the top ten hold roughly a sixth. The same data also went into a second study, on T cells in Graves' hyperthyroidism and ophthalmopathy.

The sample consisted of peripheral blood mononuclear cells (PBMCs), taken at new diagnosis, from a patient treated with antithyroid drugs. These receptors were taken from a woman aged 45-59 years with Graves disease. Both conserved end residues are part of each CDR3. A D gene is named only where the DNA matches it firmly. Size values are once, few and many counts, or a class for expanded clones, and some rows have none.

D gene,V gene,J gene,clone size,CDR3 protein,CDR3 DNA
TRBD1,TRBV12-3/TRBV12-4,TRBJ2-1,many,CASGRTGSLYNEQFF,TGTGCCAGCGGAAGGACAGGAAGCCTATACAATGAGCAGTTCTTC
.,TRBV5-1,TRBJ1-1,many,CASSLDQNTEAFF,TGCGCCAGCAGCTTGGATCAGAACACTGAAGCTTTCTTT
TRBD2,TRBV13,TRBJ2-7,few,CASSTGGLAVYEQYF,TGTGCCAGCAGCACGGGGGGACTAGCGGTTTACGAGCAGTACTTC
TRBD1,TRBV5-1,TRBJ2-3,many,CASSLWGQSSDTQYF,TGCGCCAGCAGCTTGTGGGGACAGTCTTCGGATACGCAGTATTTT
TRBD1,TRBV4-1,TRBJ2-1,few,CASSPFEGQGNNEQFF,TGCGCCAGCAGCCCTTTCGAGGGACAGGGGAACAATGAGCAGTTCTTC
.,TRBV28,TRBJ1-2,many,CASSTPGGGGGYTF,TGTGCCAGCAGTACCCCGGGGGGCGGTGGTGGCTACACCTTC
.,TRBV7-9,TRBJ2-1,.,CASSQDPLQVSGPYNEQFF,TGTGCCAGCAGCCAAGATCCGCTACAGGTTTCAGGACCTTACAATGAGCAGTTCTTC
.,TRBV7-9,TRBJ2-7,.,CASSTTGFHPSGSYEQYF,TGTGCCAGCAGCACTACGGGATTTCATCCCAGTGGCTCCTACGAGCAGTACTTC
.,TRBV18,TRBJ2-1,.,CASAPAQTYNEQFF,TGTGCCAGCGCTCCTGCCCAAACCTACAATGAGCAGTTCTTC
TRBD1,TRBV4-1,TRBJ1-2,few,CASSQGQGLGYGYTF,TGCGCCAGCAGCCAAGGACAGGGACTCGGCTATGGCTACACCTTC
TRBD2,TRBV7-8,TRBJ2-1,many,CASSSTLAGGHNEQFF,TGTGCCAGCAGCTCAACGCTAGCGGGAGGGCACAATGAGCAGTTCTTC
.,TRBV9,TRBJ1-2,many,CASSVGGQLNYGYTF,TGTGCCAGCAGCGTGGGGGGTCAGCTTAACTATGGCTACACCTTC
.,TRBV5-1,TRBJ2-2,many,CASSAPQDTGELFF,TGCGCCAGCAGCGCGCCCCAGGACACCGGGGAGCTGTTTTTT
.,TRBV6-1,TRBJ2-5,many,CASPNEGAVETQYF,TGTGCCAGCCCGAACGAGGGTGCCGTGGAGACCCAGTACTTC
.,TRBV6-5,TRBJ2-3,many,CASSFRRDADTQYF,TGTGCCAGCAGTTTTCGCAGGGATGCAGATACGCAGTATTTT
.,TRBV6-9,TRBJ2-1,many,CASSSPYGSNEQFF,TGTGCCAGCAGTTCCCCTTACGGTTCTAATGAGCAGTTCTTC
.,TRBV2,TRBJ1-2,few,CASSEHHWVKKQGYTF,TGTGCCAGCAGTGAACATCATTGGGTAAAAAAGCAGGGCTACACCTTC
.,TRBV28,TRBJ2-5,few,CASRDSAEETQYF,TGTGCCAGCAGAGACAGTGCGGAAGAGACCCAGTACTTC
TRBD2,TRBV4-2,TRBJ2-7,few,CASSQGRLAGDGDEQYF,TGTGCCAGCAGCCAAGGGCGACTAGCGGGAGACGGGGACGAGCAGTACTTC
TRBD1,TRBV2,TRBJ1-4,many,CASSLQSGQQLFF,TGTGCCAGCAGTTTACAATCGGGACAGCAACTGTTTTTT
TRBD1,TRBV4-1,TRBJ1-4,.,CASSHRDRGTLWEKLFF,TGCGCCAGCAGCCACCGGGACAGGGGCACCCTTTGGGAAAAACTGTTTTTT
TRBD1,TRBV24-1,TRBJ2-5,.,CATSDWTGGGQETQYF,TGTGCCACCAGTGATTGGACAGGGGGCGGTCAAGAGACCCAGTACTTC
.,TRBV5-1,TRBJ2-6,.,CASSGPAQGPQSGANVLTF,TGCGCCAGCAGCGGTCCGGCACAGGGCCCCCAATCTGGGGCCAACGTCCTGACTTTC
.,TRBV5-5,TRBJ2-7,.,CASSPTGGRTYEQYF,TGTGCCAGCAGCCCGACTGGGGGTAGGACCTACGAGCAGTACTTC
TRBD1,TRBV5-5,TRBJ1-2,.,CASSAGTVNYGYTF,TGTGCCAGCAGCGCCGGGACAGTTAACTATGGCTACACCTTC
TRBD1,TRBV27,TRBJ2-7,few,CASSLAGTGKGEQYF,TGTGCCAGCAGTTTGGCCGGGACAGGGAAAGGCGAGCAGTACTTC
.,TRBV28,TRBJ2-7,many,CASSGAFYEQYF,TGTGCCAGCAGCGGGGCTTTCTACGAGCAGTACTTC
TRBD2,TRBV10-2,TRBJ2-7,few,CASGSPLASGAGEQYF,TGCGCCAGCGGGTCCCCCCTTGCTAGCGGGGCGGGCGAGCAGTACTTC
.,TRBV11-2,TRBJ1-5,many,CASSPRSGIGNQPQHF,TGTGCCAGCAGCCCTAGGTCGGGGATAGGGAATCAGCCCCAGCATTTT
.,TRBV7-9,TRBJ1-2,few,CASRERADDYGYTF,TGTGCCAGCAGGGAAAGAGCGGACGATTATGGCTACACCTTC
.,TRBV28,TRBJ2-2,many,CASRRTGNTGELFF,TGTGCCAGCAGACGTACCGGGAACACCGGGGAGCTGTTTTTT
TRBD1,TRBV5-1,TRBJ2-2,.,CASSFFRDRVSNTGELFF,TGCGCCAGCAGCTTTTTCCGGGACAGGGTATCGAACACCGGGGAGCTGTTTTTT
TRBD2,TRBV5-1,TRBJ2-1,many,CASSPPGLGRNEQFF,TGCGCCAGCAGCCCGCCGGGACTAGGGAGAAATGAGCAGTTCTTC
TRBD1,TRBV4-1,TRBJ1-2,few,CASSAPAGTGKNYGYTF,TGCGCCAGCAGCGCGCCGGCCGGGACAGGGAAGAATTATGGCTACACCTTC
.,TRBV10-2,TRBJ2-4,few,CASSEIENIQYF,TGCGCCAGCAGTGAAATAGAGAACATTCAGTACTTC
.,TRBV13,TRBJ1-1,.,CASSNGGITEAFF,TGTGCCAGCAGCAACGGGGGGATTACTGAAGCTTTCTTT
.,TRBV3-1,TRBJ1-5,.,CASSQDTGLNQPQHF,TGTGCCAGCAGCCAAGATACAGGGCTCAATCAGCCCCAGCATTTT
.,TRBV7-8,TRBJ1-2,many,CASSPGLRPYGYTF,TGTGCCAGCAGCCCCGGCTTGCGGCCCTATGGCTACACCTTC
.,TRBV30,TRBJ2-2,many,CAWLRGSGTRTGELFF,TGTGCCTGGCTAAGGGGGTCCGGGACACGCACCGGGGAGCTGTTTTTT
.,TRBV7-9,TRBJ2-6,few,CASSDLSGANVLTF,TGTGCCAGCAGTGACCTCTCTGGGGCCAACGTCCTGACTTTC
.,TRBV9,TRBJ1-2,.,CASSAPGLGHYGYTF,TGTGCCAGCAGCGCCCCGGGACTGGGGCACTATGGCTACACCTTC
TRBD2,TRBV4-1,TRBJ2-7,.,CASSQPGVSGRFEQYF,TGCGCCAGCAGCCAACCTGGGGTTAGCGGGAGGTTCGAGCAGTACTTC
TRBD1,TRBV7-9,TRBJ1-1,few,CASIRGTENTEAFF,TGTGCCAGCATCCGAGGGACAGAAAACACTGAAGCTTTCTTT
TRBD2,TRBV20-1,TRBJ2-2,many,CSARRGRGVNTGELFF,TGCAGTGCTAGACGTGGGAGGGGAGTGAACACCGGGGAGCTGTTTTTT
.,TRBV24-1,TRBJ2-5,few,CATSDYGAGTEETQYF,TGTGCCACCAGTGACTACGGCGCGGGGACAGAAGAGACCCAGTACTTC
TRBD2,TRBV11-2,TRBJ2-7,many,CASSQDSGRPAYEQYF,TGCGCCAGCAGCCAAGATAGCGGGAGGCCAGCCTACGAGCAGTACTTC
.,TRBV6-5,TRBJ2-2,many,CASSYSGGLSGELFF,TGTGCCAGCAGTTACTCTGGGGGACTGTCCGGGGAGCTGTTTTTT
.,TRBV27,TRBJ1-5,many,CASSFYGDQPQHF,TGTGCCAGCAGTTTTTATGGAGATCAGCCCCAGCATTTT
.,TRBV10-3,TRBJ1-2,.,CAFNSGPYGYTF,TGTGCCTTCAATTCAGGGCCCTATGGCTACACCTTC
.,TRBV4-1,TRBJ2-1,.,CASSQGRDSYNEQFF,TGCGCCAGCAGCCAAGGGCGGGACAGCTACAATGAGCAGTTCTTC
.,TRBV15,TRBJ2-2,.,CATSRDRAALNTGELFF,TGTGCCACCAGCAGAGATAGAGCCGCCCTGAACACCGGGGAGCTGTTTTTT
TRBD1,TRBV27,TRBJ2-1,many,CASRGGYGYNEQFF,TGTGCCAGCAGAGGGGGCTACGGGTACAATGAGCAGTTCTTC
TRBD2,TRBV7-3,TRBJ2-5,once,CASSLLAGDIETQYF,TGTGCCAGCAGCTTACTAGCGGGAGATATTGAGACCCAGTACTTC